The 16 T cell receptor beta chains below were found in one sample sequenced in a study of T cells in Graves' hyperthyroidism and ophthalmopathy. Amplified regions were TCR beta CDR3 sequences from RNA transcripts. First-round RT-PCR targeting the TCR CDR3 was performed with the HTBI primer set. TCRdb re-called the multiplex PCR reads through MiXCR, storing one row per CDR3 protein. The top ten hold more than 8.5% of the sample, which has about 740,000 distinct CDR3 sequences, about 15% seen once. Material: blood. The source of these receptors is a woman younger than 35 with Graves' hyperthyroidism.

This clonotype was picked up many times. This chain uses TRBV7-2 with TRBJ2-3; D could derive from TRBD1 or TRBD2 (5 bases each). From germline, CDR1 is SGHTA and CDR2 FQGNSA. With 2 bases removed from V and 4 bases from J, the gap between germline ends came to 16 bases. CDR3 length: 16 residues. This CDR3 is CASSLRLVGTSDTQYF. DNA for the CDR3: TGTGCCAGCAGCTTACGTTTGGTAGGGACCTCAGATACGCAGTATTTT.

In this sample, this clonotype turned up many times. This chain joins TRBV28 and TRBJ1-6; D unresolved. The V end was cut by 7 bases, the J end by 8 bases, with 21 bases between. This CDR3 has 16 residues. Germline loops: CDR1 MDHEN, CDR2 SYDVKM. For the CDR3, the DNA is TGTGCCAGCACCCCGATGGGCCCTTCTGGGTATTCACCCCTCCACTTT. This sequence encodes CASTPMGPSGYSPLHF.

CDR3 coding DNA: TGTGCCACCAGACCAAGCGGGGGCAGATCGTCGCAGTATTTT. Residues: CATRPSGGRSSQYF. The chain joins TRBV15 to TRBJ2-3, with 8 bases matching TRBD2. CDR3 length equals 14 residues. Germline trimming cut 6 bases from V and 10 bases from J; bases unmatched to any gene: 12. Per the germline V gene, CDR1 is LNHNV and CDR2 is YYDKDF (reference sequence).

This clonotype has only a few counts. The genes are TRBV10-3 and TRBJ2-7, with no clear D. The CDR3 extends over 13 amino acids. Germline CDR1 ENHRY, CDR2 SYGVKD. V was pared by 10 bases and J by 0 bases, with 13 bases between. The CDR3 reads CATPGAGSYEQYF. The CDR3 nucleotides are TGTGCCACCCCAGGTGCAGGCTCCTACGAGCAGTACTTC.

Ten or more counts support this clonotype. The J gene is TRBJ2-7, the V gene TRBV4-1; D call uncertain. Germline CDR1 and CDR2: MGHRA and YSYEKL. The CDR3 length is 14 residues. Deletions cut 0 bases from V and 2 bases from J, with 8 bases between. In nucleotides, the CDR3 is TGCGCCAGCAGCCAAGATCACATAACCTACGAGCAGTACTTC. The encoded protein is CASSQDHITYEQYF.

The CDR3 loop reads CASSSSSQGREQYF. The CDR3 nucleotides are TGTGCCAGCAGCTCGTCCTCCCAGGGGCGGGAGCAGTACTTC. This chain joins TRBV13 and TRBJ2-7; tentatively, D is TRBD1 (6 bases). Germline V CDR1 and CDR2: PRHDT, FYEKMQ (reference sequence). V shed 4 bases and J shed 7 bases, with 17 bases lying between them. The CDR3 runs to 14 residues.

This clonotype was observed a handful of times. The CDR3 region is CASSLPTTSVAYEQYF. The CDR3 nucleotides are TGTGCCAGCAGTTTACCAACGACTAGCGTCGCCTACGAGCAGTACTTC. The chain uses TRBV28 and TRBJ2-7; 8 nucleotides agree with TRBD2. The ends lost 2 bases at V and 2 bases at J; junction bases unmatched: 8. The germline CDR1 and CDR2 sequences are MDHEN and SYDVKM. This CDR3 region has 16 residues.

This clonotype appeared a few times. The chain joins TRBV4-1 to TRBJ2-7; D uncertain. The CDR3 length is 14 residues. Germline values: CDR1 MGHRA, CDR2 YSYEKL. V was pared by 1 base and J by 3 bases, with 10 bases between. CDR3 protein: CASSQASLSYEQYF. The CDR3 DNA reads as TGCGCCAGCAGCCAAGCCTCCTTGAGCTACGAGCAGTACTTC.

V is TRBV7-4 and J is TRBJ2-2, with D unclear. CDR1 is SGHVT, CDR2 SQSDAQ, per germline. Trimming removed 5 bases at V and 5 bases at J, with 15 bases between. The CDR3 runs to 15 residues. CDR3 sequence: CASSPLKSETGELFF. The CDR3 DNA follows: TGTGCCAGCAGCCCCCTAAAATCAGAGACCGGGGAGCTGTTTTTT.

The genes are TRBV30 and TRBJ2-1, with 7 nucleotides matching TRBD2. This CDR3 spans 14 amino acids. Germline loops: CDR1 GTSNPN, CDR2 SVGIG (reference sequence). V shed 3 bases, J shed 5 bases, and the junction held 7 bases outside the gene matches. CDR3 sequence: CAWRKSGANNEQFF. The CDR3 DNA sequence: TGTGCCTGGAGGAAAAGCGGGGCTAACAATGAGCAGTTCTTC.

This chain connects TRBV19 to TRBJ2-5, with D possibly called TRBD1 or TRBD2 (6 bases each). The germline V gene has CDR1 LNHDA and CDR2 SQIVND (reference sequence). Between the trimmed V and J ends, which lost 7 bases and 2 bases, there was a span of 20 bases. The CDR3 spans 16 residues. This CDR3 reads CASTWGASLGQETQYF. In nucleotides, the CDR3 is TGTGCCAGTACCTGGGGGGCCTCCCTCGGGCAAGAGACCCAGTACTTC.

This clonotype was found a few times. The chain combines TRBV7-2 with TRBJ2-4; D is possibly TRBD1 (6 bases). Per the germline V gene, CDR1 is SGHTA and CDR2 is FQGNSA. This CDR3 is built from 19 residues. The V end was cut by 4 bases, the J end by 1 base, with 23 bases between. CDR3 DNA: TGTGCCAGCAGCTCAGAAGGGGGTGGGGTTCTGGATGCCAAAAACATTCAGTACTTC. Translation gives CASSSEGGGVLDAKNIQYF. Drawing the rest from reference TRBV7-2 and TRBJ2-4, the complete variable domain is GAGVSQSPSNKVTEKGKDVELRCDPISGHTALYWYRQSLGQGLEFLIYFQGNSAPDKSGLPSDRFSAERTGGSVSTLTIQRTQQEDSAVYLCASSSEGGGVLDAKNIQYFGAGTRLSVL.

This clonotype occurred many times. The gene calls are TRBV30 and TRBJ1-4, with D unclear. Per germline, CDR1 GTSNPN and CDR2 SVGIG (reference sequence). This CDR3 comprises 11 residues. V lost 5 bases and J 10 bases, leaving 11 bases between the germline ends. CDR3: CAWGFEGKLFF. The CDR3 DNA sequence: TGTGCCTGGGGCTTCGAGGGAAAACTGTTTTTT.

The J gene is TRBJ2-1, the V gene TRBV5-4, with 7 bases that match TRBD2. There are 14 residues in the CDR3. V shed 4 bases and J 6 bases; nucleotides not matched to a gene: 7. Germline V gene lookup returns CDR1 SGHNT and CDR2 YYREEE (reference sequence). DNA for the CDR3: TGTGCCAGCAGCCATATACTAGCGCCCAATGAGCAGTTCTTC. It yields the protein CASSHILAPNEQFF.

This clonotype was seen repeatedly, ten times or more. The CDR3 is CASSLGRDGHTEAFF. CDR3 in DNA: TGTGCCAGCAGCTTAGGCAGGGATGGACACACTGAAGCTTTCTTT. The rearrangement links TRBV7-9 to TRBJ1-1; the D gene is possibly TRBD1 (5 bases). Germline values: CDR1 SEHNR, CDR2 FQNEAQ (reference sequence). Trimming took 1 base from V and 3 from J, leaving 12 bases between them. This CDR3 spans 15 amino acids.

The chain uses TRBV18 and TRBJ1-2, with D possibly TRBD1 on 6 matching bases. CDR1 KGHSH and CDR2 LQKENI come from the germline V gene. CDR3 size: 12 residues. V lost 5 bases to trimming and J lost 3 bases, with 7 bases between them. Here the CDR3 reads CASSAGDYGYTF. The CDR3 nucleotides read TGTGCCAGCTCAGCAGGGGACTATGGCTACACCTTC.